This entry lists 5 T cell receptor beta chains sequenced from one sample in a study of regulatory T cells in long-lasting Graves disease. The time point here: newly diagnosed GD, antithyroid drugs for less than 3 months. Generation of the TCR library employed RNA extracted from PBMCs. Arm-PCR of CDR3 regions with iRepertoire HTBI primers generated TCR beta libraries. TCRdb reprocessed the multiplex PCR reads with MiXCR, giving one entry per CDR3 protein. The sample has some 460,000 distinct CDR3 sequences; around 16% are singletons. This same sample was also taken into another study, of T cells in Graves' hyperthyroidism and ophthalmopathy.

The sample consisted of peripheral blood mononuclear cells (PBMCs), taken at new diagnosis, from a patient treated with antithyroid drugs. The receptors were gathered from a man aged 35-49 years with Graves disease.

As to this clonotype: This may stem from a read error, because a much larger clone lies one nucleotide away. This rearrangement joins TRBV13 to TRBJ2-1; no clear D. This CDR3 region has 13 residues. Looked up from germline, CDR1 is PRHDT and CDR2 is FYEKMQ (reference sequence). CDR3 protein: CASSPRTYNVQFF. Written as DNA, the CDR3 is TGTGCCAGCAGCCCCCGGACCTACAATGTGCAGTTCTTC.

This clonotype was detected many times. The V gene is TRBV5-1, the J gene TRBJ1-2; 7 bases are a match to TRBD1. The CDR3 runs to 14 residues. The germline CDR1 and CDR2 sequences are SGHRS and YFSETQ. The junction had 4 bases not matched to a gene; V was cut back by 0 bases and J by 5 bases. The CDR3 DNA reads as TGCGCCAGCAGCTTGGATCAGGGGGGGTATGGCTACACCTTC. Amino acids: CASSLDQGGYGYTF.

This clonotype has ten or more counts. The chain recombines TRBV7-8 with TRBJ2-3; the D is unclear. CDR1 and CDR2 (germline): SGHVS, FQNEAQ. This CDR3 is built from 14 residues. Trimming stripped 5 bases from V and 4 bases from J, with 13 bases between. As DNA, the CDR3 is TGTGCCAGCAGCGTCGATTTTGGGGCAGATACGCAGTATTTT. Its translation: CASSVDFGADTQYF.

This clonotype was seen repeatedly, ten times or more. The rearrangement joins TRBV28 to TRBJ2-1; TRBD2 matches 7 bases. The CDR3 totals 15 residues. With V trimmed by 6 bases and J by 1 base, 6 bases remained unmatched. CDR1 is MDHEN, CDR2 SYDVKM, per germline. The CDR3 here is CASSQAGISYNEQFF. CDR3 coding DNA: TGTGCCAGCAGCCAAGCGGGGATTTCCTACAATGAGCAGTTCTTC.

This clonotype was detected only a few times. The chain employs TRBV6-1 and TRBJ1-2, with D uncertain. Per the germline V gene, CDR1 is MNHNS and CDR2 is SASEGT. V lost 5 bases to trimming and J lost 3 bases, with 16 bases between them. This CDR3 spans 15 amino acids. The CDR3, as DNA: TGTGCCAGCAGTCCCTTGGGGATTGGGGACTATGGCTACACCTTC. The encoded protein is CASSPLGIGDYGYTF.